A single sample is the source of the 14 T cell receptor beta chains below, sequenced in a study of blood T cell repertoires in COVID-19. The assay was immunoSEQ multiplex PCR, and TCRdb's table has in-frame clones only and misses some. The sample contains 270,000 or so clones, 81% of which appear only once. The sequenced material came from peripheral blood. These receptor sequences come from a woman aged 60-70 years with active or convalescent COVID-19.

For the CDR3, the DNA is TGTGCCAGCAGTTACTCCCGCGGGGGGGTAGGTAATACGCAGTATTTT. This sequence encodes CASSYSRGGVGNTQYF. The chain joins TRBV6-2 or TRBV6-3 to TRBJ2-3; 9 positions agree with TRBD2. J lost 7 bases, V lost 0 bases, and 8 bases had no gene match. The CDR3 has 16 residues. Germline CDR1 MNHEY, CDR2 SVGEGT.

Note on this clone: Different DNA sequences within this sample yield the same CDR3. The chain employs TRBV7-9 and TRBJ1-5, with D hard to call. Germline V gene lookup returns CDR1 SEHNR and CDR2 FQNEAQ (reference sequence). The CDR3 covers 12 residues. V was pared by 5 bases and J by 1 base, with 3 bases between. The CDR3 DNA is TGTGCCAGCAGCCAGAGCAATCAGCCCCAGCATTTT. As protein: CASSQSNQPQHF. Based on the CDR3 plus reference TRBV7-9 and TRBJ1-5, the full variable domain is DTGVSQNPRHKITKRGQNVTFRCDPISEHNRLYWYRQTLGQGPEFLTYFQNEAQLEKSRLLSDRFSAERPKGSFSTLEIQRTEQGDSAMYLCASSQSNQPQHFGDGTRLSIL.

The chain combines TRBV2 with TRBJ2-7; a weak D match, TRBD2 (7 bases). From germline, CDR1 is SNHLY and CDR2 FYNNEI. The V end was cut by 6 bases, the J end by 2 bases, with 17 bases between. CDR3 length: 15 residues. CDR3 nucleotides: TGTGCCAGCAGGGGGGCCCGGGGGGACCCCTACGAGCAGTACTTC. This codes for CASRGARGDPYEQYF.

The chain couples TRBV23-1 to TRBJ1-1; tentatively, D is TRBD1 (6 bases). TRBV23-1 is flagged as an ORF with uncertain function. Trimming left V 4 bases short and J 2 bases short, with 17 bases between. This CDR3 has 16 amino acids. In nucleotides, the CDR3 is TGCGCCAGCAGTCGCGATAGGGGCAGGGGAAACACTGAAGCTTTCTTT. Encoded protein: CASSRDRGRGNTEAFF.

This clone was seen a handful of times. The chain has TRBV19 and TRBJ2-7, with TRBD2 as a possible D gene (6 bases). Trimming stripped 11 bases from V and 2 bases from J, with 13 bases between. The CDR3 covers 12 residues. Germline lookup yields CDR1 LNHDA and CDR2 SQIVND (reference sequence). In nucleotides, the CDR3 is TGTGCCTCCGGGACTCCCCCCTACGAGCAGTACTTC. Encoded protein: CASGTPPYEQYF. The entire variable domain, with the rest obtained from reference TRBV19 and TRBJ2-7, is as follows: DGGITQSPKYLFRKEGQNVTLSCEQNLNHDAMYWYRQDPGQGLRLIYYSQIVNDFQKGDIAEGYSVSREKKESFPLTVTSAQKNPTAFYLCASGTPPYEQYFGPGTRLTVT.

The CDR3 coding sequence is TGTGCTTGTAGGACAGGGGCAGCGAGTGGCTACACCTTC. This codes for CACRTGAASGYTF. J is TRBJ1-2 and V is TRBV19; 9 bases are shared with TRBD1. The V gene's germline CDR1 is LNHDA and CDR2 SQIVND (reference sequence). This CDR3 comprises 13 residues.

The V gene is TRBV18, the J gene TRBJ1-2, with no clear D. The CDR3 contains 14 residues. Germline V gives CDR1 KGHSH, CDR2 LQKENI. V dropped 0 bases and J dropped 2 bases, with 7 bases sitting between them. The CDR3 region has the DNA TGTGCCAGCTCACCACCGGCCAGAAACTATGGCTACACCTTC. Its protein product is CASSPPARNYGYTF. Supplemented by reference TRBV18 and TRBJ1-2, the full variable domain reads NAGVMQNPRHLVRRRGQEARLRCSPMKGHSHVYWYRQLPEEGLKFMVYLQKENIIDESGMPKERFSAEFPKEGPSILRIQQVVRGDSAAYFCASSPPARNYGYTFGSGTRLTVV.

The gene calls are TRBV30 and TRBJ1-2; D remains ambiguous. Germline V gene lookup returns CDR1 GTSNPN and CDR2 SVGIG (reference sequence). With 5 bases removed from V and 0 bases from J, the gap between germline ends came to 16 bases. This CDR3 comprises 15 residues. CDR3 sequence (DNA): TGTGCCTGGCTACAGTTTACCCCTTCTAACTATGGCTACACCTTC. Translated, it gives CAWLQFTPSNYGYTF.

J is TRBJ1-5 and V is TRBV7-9, with 7 bases matching TRBD1. CDR1 and CDR2 from the germline V gene are SEHNR and FQNEAQ (reference sequence). The V segment lost 1 base and the J segment 5 bases; nucleotides outside the gene matches: 5. This CDR3 is built from 15 residues. The CDR3 DNA follows: TGTGCCAGCAGCTTAGGACAGGGCGGGGATCAGCCCCAGCATTTT. It specifies CASSLGQGGDQPQHF.

This clone was seen only once. V is TRBV18 and J is TRBJ1-6; D possibly corresponds to TRBD1 (5 bases). CDR1 and CDR2 from the germline V gene are KGHSH and LQKENI. V was pared by 5 bases and J by 4 bases, with 9 bases between. This CDR3 contains 14 residues. CDR3 sequence reads: CASSAGPYNSPLHF. For the CDR3, the DNA is TGTGCCAGCTCAGCAGGGCCGTATAATTCACCCCTCCACTTT.

The rearrangement joins TRBV3-1 (or the pseudogene TRBV3-2) to TRBJ2-3; D is unclear. The germline CDR1 and CDR2 sequences are LGHDT and YNNKEL (reference sequence). This CDR3 has 13 amino acids. With 6 bases removed from V and 0 bases from J, the gap between germline ends came to 7 bases. The DNA for the CDR3 is TGTGCCAGCAGTTTTATTAGCACAGATACGCAGTATTTT. Translating gives CASSFISTDTQYF.

The chain employs TRBV5-1 and TRBJ2-3; 11 bases fit TRBD2. V lost 4 bases and J lost 4; bases outside the gene matches: 8. Germline CDR1 SGHRS, CDR2 YFSETQ. The CDR3 loop spans 16 amino acids. The CDR3 loop reads CASSPPLAGDPDTQYF. The CDR3 coding sequence is TGCGCCAGCAGCCCGCCACTAGCGGGGGACCCAGATACGCAGTATTTT.

This clone showed up just once. The J gene is TRBJ1-1, the V gene TRBV5-8; D is ambiguous. The CDR3 length is 13 residues. V was shortened by 6 bases and J by 1 base, with 10 bases between the two germline ends. The germline V gene encodes CDR1 SGHTS and CDR2 YDEGEE. The CDR3 bases are TGTGCCAGCACCTTCCAGTGGAACACTGAAGCTTTCTTT. The encoded protein is CASTFQWNTEAFF.

The genes are TRBV9 and TRBJ2-3, with 8 bases lining up with TRBD2. The germline V gene has CDR1 SGDLS and CDR2 YYNGEE. Trimming removed 4 bases from V and 4 bases from J; junction bases left unmatched: 11. The CDR3 totals 16 residues. The CDR3 nucleotides are TGTGCCAGCAGCCAAGGGGGACTAGTCGTAGCAGATACGCAGTATTTT. Its translation: CASSQGGLVVADTQYF.